What follows describes a single T cell receptor (beta chain). Its antigen is undetermined. This entry comes from a study of shared clonotypes between healthy human individuals. Study at large: A couple of women and a few men aged 18 to 49 made up the donors.

The table came from immunoSEQ multiplex PCR; TCRdb's copy has only in-frame clones and leaves some out. This table holds just over 2,000,000 clones, around 96% found once. General study points: Researchers found naive subsets generally carried larger estimated richness than memory subsets. Non-shared clonotypes had lower generation probabilities than those shared by all four donors.

Selected positively for CCR7 and CD45RO-negative, naive CD8 cells excluded terminally differentiated effector memory CD45RA+ cells. Healthy and HIV-negative, the adult donors had no recent acute infections or vaccinations. CDR1 and CDR2 from the germline V gene are MNHNS and SASEGT. With 3 bases clipped from V and 3 bases from J, the junction kept 8 bases outside the gene matches. The CDR3 spans 15 residues. Sequencing was performed on naive CD8+ T cells sorted from blood. This TCR came from a man aged 18 to 30 in good health. This sequence joins TRBV6-1 and TRBJ2-7; 7 bases map to TRBD2. The CDR3 DNA is TGTGCCAGCAGTGACGAGCGGGGCAAGTTCTACGAGCAGTACTTC. It specifies CASSDERGKFYEQYF.